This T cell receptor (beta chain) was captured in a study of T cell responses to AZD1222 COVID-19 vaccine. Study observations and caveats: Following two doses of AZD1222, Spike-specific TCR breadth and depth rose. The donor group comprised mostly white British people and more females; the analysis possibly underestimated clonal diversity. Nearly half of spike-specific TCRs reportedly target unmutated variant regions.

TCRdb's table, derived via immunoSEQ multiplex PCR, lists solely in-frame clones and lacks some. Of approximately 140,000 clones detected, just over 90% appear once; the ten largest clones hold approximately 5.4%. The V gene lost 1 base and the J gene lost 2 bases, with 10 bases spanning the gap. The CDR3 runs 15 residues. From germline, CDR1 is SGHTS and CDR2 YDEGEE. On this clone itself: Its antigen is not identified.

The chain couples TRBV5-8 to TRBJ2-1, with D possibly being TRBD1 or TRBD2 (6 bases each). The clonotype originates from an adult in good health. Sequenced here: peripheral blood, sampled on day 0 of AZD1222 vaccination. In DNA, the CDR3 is TGTGCCAGCAGCTTGCGAAGGGGGGCCTACAATGAGCAGTTCTTC. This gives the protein CASSLRRGAYNEQFF.